The subject of this entry is one T cell receptor (beta chain). Its antigen is currently unknown. Treatment meaning: roughly ten-day PBMC culture with coronavirus spike peptide pools or control peptides (ViraFEST assay). The V end lost 6 bases, the J end lost 0 bases, and 11 bases lay between the germline ends. Germline lookup yields CDR1 MNHEY and CDR2 SMNVEV (reference sequence). The CDR3 is made up of 14 amino acids. Cultured CD4+ T cell DNA was sequenced using the Oncomine TCR Beta short-read assay. TCRdb ran MiXCR on the PCR reads and lists one entry per CDR3 protein. Counted here are about 18,000 distinct CDR3 sequences, roughly 52% occurring once; the ten biggest clones make up about 8%. The data derive from a study of vaccination and CD4 T cells after COVID-19.

This sequence joins TRBV27 and TRBJ1-1; D call uncertain. This clonotype originated in a human donor who had recovered from COVID-19. Source material: CD4+ T cells from blood, cultured in vitro. The CDR3 region has the DNA TGTGCCAGCAGCCGTCAGGTCCTGAACACTGAAGCTTTCTTT. This sequence encodes CASSRQVLNTEAFF.